This T cell receptor (beta chain) comes out of a study of beta chain features in type 1 diabetes. The CDR3 sequence is 14 residues long. Germline V lookup: CDR1 MNHEY, CDR2 SVGAGI. Trimming removed 4 bases from V and 8 bases from J; junction bases left unmatched: 5. Study-level results: PCR could preferentially amplify shorter templates, alike in patients and controls. In every one of the four CD4+ subsets, TCRB CDR3s were moderately but significantly shorter in Type 1 diabetes patients.

On this clone itself: Its antigen is not identified.

TCRB transcripts that were expressed got sequenced, as all of the isolated RNA had been reverse transcribed. Clones were read by immunoSEQ multiplex PCR, and TCRdb kept only the in-frame ones, dropping some. The sample has about 260,000 clones, around 22% seen once. The sample comprised naive CD4+ T cells from blood. The rearrangement joins TRBV6-5 to TRBJ2-1, with TRBD2 matching over 10 bases. This clonotype originated in a woman aged 30 to 39 with type 1 diabetes. CDR3 amino acids: CASSSLAGAYEQFF. The CDR3 DNA is TGTGCCAGCAGTTCCCTAGCGGGAGCCTATGAGCAGTTCTTC.